The subject of this entry is one T cell receptor beta chain. Its antigen is still unknown. Unique molecular identifiers were used in preparing the TCRbeta library. One entry per CDR3 protein results from TCRdb running MiXCR on the PCR reads. The sample records some 450,000 distinct CDR3 sequences, roughly 43% being singletons. This sample was included in a study of T-cell reconstitution after alpha-beta-depleted transplantation in children. Study-wide points: Diversity of TCRbeta at day 60 was high in some patients, arising from surviving recipient T cells and thymic progenitors. T-cell counts and diversity at one year following transplant were attributed mainly to newly produced T cells. Several hundred expanded graft clones reportedly were the source of alpha-beta T cells about two months after transplant.

Germline assignment: CDR1 DFQATT and CDR2 SNEGSKA (reference sequence). Trimming took 0 bases from V and 3 from J; bases not matched to a gene: 8. This CDR3 is 15 amino acids long. This chain links TRBV20-1 with TRBJ2-7; 7 bases are a match to TRBD2. This receptor was identified in a girl aged 2 to 10 with aplastic anemia, due to receive a stem cell transplant. The material was PBMCs, obtained before TCRalphabeta/CD19-depleted stem cell transplant. The CDR3 sequence is CSARDGGTTYYEQYF. The CDR3 bases are TGCAGTGCTAGAGATGGCGGGACTACCTACTACGAGCAGTACTTC.